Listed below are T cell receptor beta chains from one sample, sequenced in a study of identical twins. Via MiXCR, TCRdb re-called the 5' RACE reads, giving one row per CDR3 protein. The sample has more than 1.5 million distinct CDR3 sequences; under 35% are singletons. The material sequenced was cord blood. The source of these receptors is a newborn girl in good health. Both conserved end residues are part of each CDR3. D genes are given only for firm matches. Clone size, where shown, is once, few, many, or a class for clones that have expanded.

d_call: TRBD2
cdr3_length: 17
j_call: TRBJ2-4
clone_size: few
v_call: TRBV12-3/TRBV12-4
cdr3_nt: TGTGCCAGCAGTTTAGAGGGCGGGAGGGGTCCCAAAAACATTCAGTACTTC
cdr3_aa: CASSLEGGRGPKNIQYF

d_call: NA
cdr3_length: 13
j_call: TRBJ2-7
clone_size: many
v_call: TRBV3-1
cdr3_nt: TGTGCCAGCAGCCAAGTCCCTTACTACGAGCAGTACTTC
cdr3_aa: CASSQVPYYEQYF

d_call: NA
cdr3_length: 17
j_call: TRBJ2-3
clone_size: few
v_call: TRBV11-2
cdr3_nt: TGTGCCAGCAGCTTCTTTGTGGGCTTTTCTAGCACAGATACGCAGTATTTT
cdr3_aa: CASSFFVGFSSTDTQYF

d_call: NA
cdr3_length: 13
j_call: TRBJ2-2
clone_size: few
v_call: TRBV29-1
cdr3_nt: TGCAGCGTTTCTGGGGGTCGGTCCGGGGAGCTGTTTTTT
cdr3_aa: CSVSGGRSGELFF

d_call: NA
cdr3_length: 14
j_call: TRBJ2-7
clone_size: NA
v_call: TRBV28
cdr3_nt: TGTGCCAGCAGTTCGGGACGGACCTACAATGAGCAGTACTTC
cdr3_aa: CASSSGRTYNEQYF

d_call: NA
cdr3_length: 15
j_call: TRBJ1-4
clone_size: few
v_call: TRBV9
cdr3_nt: TGTGCCAGCAGCGTAGTCCCGGGGTGGCAGGAAAAACTGTTTTTT
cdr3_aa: CASSVVPGWQEKLFF

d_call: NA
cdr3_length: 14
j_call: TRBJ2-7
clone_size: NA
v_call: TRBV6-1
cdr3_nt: TGTGCCAGCAGTGAGACGGTTATGGGTTACGAGCAGTACTTC
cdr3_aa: CASSETVMGYEQYF

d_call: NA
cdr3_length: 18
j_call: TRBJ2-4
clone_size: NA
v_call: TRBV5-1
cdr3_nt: TGCGCCAGCAGCTCGGCCCCCTTGAGCGCCTTAGCCAAAAACATTCAGTACTTC
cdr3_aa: CASSSAPLSALAKNIQYF

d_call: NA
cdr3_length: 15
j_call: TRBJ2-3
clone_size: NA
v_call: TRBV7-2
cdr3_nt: TGTGCCAGCAGCTTAGCGCACTCGAACACAGATACGCAGTATTTT
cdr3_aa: CASSLAHSNTDTQYF

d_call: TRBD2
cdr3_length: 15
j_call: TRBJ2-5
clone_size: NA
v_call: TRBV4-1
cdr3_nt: TGCGCCAGCAGCCAAGAGGGACTAGCGAACGATGAGCAGTACTTC
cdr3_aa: CASSQEGLANDEQYF

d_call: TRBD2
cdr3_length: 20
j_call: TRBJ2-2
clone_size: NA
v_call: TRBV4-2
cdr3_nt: TGTGCCAGCAGCCCACGGGGACTAGCGGGGCACATACGATACACCGGGGAGCTGTTTTTT
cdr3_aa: CASSPRGLAGHIRYTGELFF